Presented here are 15 T cell receptor beta chains from one specimen sequenced in a study of blood T cell repertoires in COVID-19. Method: immunoSEQ multiplex PCR; TCRdb's copy keeps in-frame clones and lacks some. The table lists some 240,000 clones, 92% of them singletons. The sequenced material came from peripheral blood. The receptor source for this set is a man in his sixties with COVID-19, enrolled during active disease.

The chain has TRBV7-8 and TRBJ1-1; D is unclear. Germline CDR1 is SGHVS and CDR2 is FQNEAQ. V lost 0 bases and J 5 bases, leaving 7 bases between the germline ends. This CDR3 region has 13 residues. The CDR3 region has the DNA TGTGCCAGCAGCTTAGCACCGGGAACTGAAGCTTTCTTT. It yields the protein CASSLAPGTEAFF. The variable domain in full, with the rest retrieved from reference TRBV7-8 and TRBJ1-1, is GAGVSQSPRYKVAKRGQDVALRCDPISGHVSLFWYQQALGQGPEFLTYFQNEAQLDKSGLPSDRFFAERPEGSVSTLKIQRTQQEDSAVYLCASSLAPGTEAFFGQGTRLTVV.

The chain joins TRBV15 to TRBJ2-3, with D possibly TRBD2 on 7 matching bases. Deletions cut 11 bases from V and 1 base from J, with 13 bases between. The CDR3 has 13 residues. From germline, CDR1 is LNHNV and CDR2 YYDKDF (reference sequence). CDR3 amino acids: CAGGLAGTDTQYF. The CDR3 DNA reads TGTGCCGGGGGGCTAGCGGGCACAGATACGCAGTATTTT.

This clone was observed a handful of times. CDR3 sequence: CAWDYRQATYSYEQYF. The CDR3 coding sequence is TGTGCCTGGGATTACAGACAGGCCACCTACTCCTACGAGCAGTACTTC. The V call is TRBV30, the J call TRBJ2-7, with a possible D match to TRBD1 (6 bases). The V gene lost 5 bases and the J gene lost 0 bases, with 20 bases spanning the gap. The germline CDR1 and CDR2 sequences are GTSNPN and SVGIG (reference sequence). The length of the CDR3 is 16 residues.

The chain employs TRBV9 and TRBJ1-3; D call uncertain. This CDR3 spans 15 amino acids. V shed 3 bases and J shed 4 bases, with 14 bases lying between them. Germline V gene lookup returns CDR1 SGDLS and CDR2 YYNGEE. The CDR3 bases are TGTGCCAGCAGCGGACCTCTTGTGGGCGGAAACACCATATATTTT. It specifies CASSGPLVGGNTIYF. The full variable domain, its missing parts supplied by reference TRBV9 and TRBJ1-3, is DSGVTQTPKHLITATGQRVTLRCSPRSGDLSVYWYQQSLDQGLQFLIQYYNGEERAKGNILERFSAQQFPDLHSELNLSSLELGDSALYFCASSGPLVGGNTIYFGEGSWLTVV.

The J gene is TRBJ1-2, the V gene TRBV20-1, with D unresolved. This CDR3 is built from 11 residues. Germline lookup yields CDR1 DFQATT and CDR2 SNEGSKA (reference sequence). Trimming left V 3 bases short and J 8 bases short, with 10 bases between. CDR3 loop: CSARRVFGYTF. As DNA, the CDR3 is TGCAGTGCTAGGAGGGTATTCGGCTACACCTTC.

As concerns this clone: This sample also contains other DNA sequences that code for the same CDR3. The chain links TRBV6-6 to TRBJ1-6; 7 bases are a match to TRBD1. V trimming: 0 bases; J trimming: 5 bases; junction bases outside the gene matches: 1. The CDR3 sequence is 15 residues long. CDR1 and CDR2 (germline): MNHNY, SVGAGI (reference sequence). The CDR3 is CASSYSQGNNSPLHF. Here the CDR3 DNA reads TGTGCCAGCAGTTACTCACAGGGGAATAATTCACCCCTCCACTTT.

V and J are TRBV15 and TRBJ1-5; D is uncertain. The CDR3 extends over 15 amino acids. Between the trimmed V and J ends, which lost 0 bases and 2 bases, there was a span of 8 bases. The germline V gene encodes CDR1 LNHNV and CDR2 YYDKDF (reference sequence). The CDR3 nucleotides read TGTGCCACCAGCAGAGATCGGGTGCGCAATCAGCCCCAGCATTTT. Protein: CATSRDRVRNQPQHF.

The CDR3 reads CASSRRGQTNTGELFF. The DNA for the CDR3 is TGTGCCAGCAGTAGAAGGGGACAGACGAACACCGGGGAGCTGTTTTTT. J is TRBJ2-2 and V is TRBV27, with 7 bases aligning to TRBD1. Germline V gene sequence: CDR1 MNHEY, CDR2 SMNVEV (reference sequence). The ends lost 5 bases at V and 0 bases at J; junction bases unmatched: 6. The CDR3 has 16 amino acids.

This sequence joins TRBV19 and TRBJ2-5; the match to TRBD2 covers 9 bases. This CDR3 comprises 15 residues. With 2 bases clipped from V and 5 bases from J, the junction kept 6 bases outside the gene matches. CDR1 and CDR2 (germline): LNHDA, SQIVND (reference sequence). For the CDR3, the DNA is TGTGCCAGTAGTATATATAGCGGGGGAGGGGAGACCCAGTACTTC. This encodes CASSIYSGGGETQYF. Variable domain in full (rest from reference TRBV19 and TRBJ2-5): DGGITQSPKYLFRKEGQNVTLSCEQNLNHDAMYWYRQDPGQGLRLIYYSQIVNDFQKGDIAEGYSVSREKKESFPLTVTSAQKNPTAFYLCASSIYSGGGETQYFGPGTRLLVL.

The V gene is TRBV7-3, the J gene TRBJ2-7; TRBD2 might be the D (6 bases). Germline CDR1 SGHTA, CDR2 FQGTGA. The CDR3 has 16 residues. V lost 5 bases to trimming and J lost 5 bases, with 22 bases between them. The CDR3 DNA follows: TGTGCCAGCAGCCCTAATGGGGGGACCGTACCTAACGAGCAGTACTTC. Protein product: CASSPNGGTVPNEQYF.

The V call is TRBV5-1, the J call TRBJ2-7; possibly TRBD2 for D (6 bases). Trimming pared 2 bases from V and 7 bases from J, leaving 25 bases between. This CDR3 is 17 amino acids long. CDR1 and CDR2 (germline): SGHRS, YFSETQ. This CDR3 reads CASSLNSGAGRTSEQYF. The DNA of the CDR3 is TGCGCCAGCAGCTTAAATTCGGGAGCCGGAAGGACCTCGGAGCAGTACTTC.

J is TRBJ2-1 and V is TRBV5-3; D gene uncertain. TRBV5-3 is reported as an ORF; its role is uncertain. V was pared by 1 base and J by 6 bases, with 8 bases between. This CDR3 has 13 residues. As DNA, the CDR3 is TGTGCCAGAAGCTTGTACCTACTCAATGAGCAGTTCTTC. Its protein product is CARSLYLLNEQFF.

The rearrangement joins TRBV24-1 to TRBJ2-3; 11 bases map to TRBD2. Unmatched junction bases numbered 7, after V lost 5 bases and J lost 1 base. The CDR3 spans 17 residues. Looked up from germline, CDR1 is KGHDR and CDR2 is SFDVKD. CDR3 residues: CATSGRLAGLGTDTQYF. The CDR3 DNA follows: TGTGCCACCAGTGGAAGACTAGCGGGGTTGGGCACAGATACGCAGTATTTT.

This clone was picked up one time. The genes are TRBV29-1 and TRBJ2-2; no clear D. V dropped 0 bases and J dropped 6 bases, with 8 bases sitting between them. The CDR3 spans 13 residues. CDR1 SQVTM and CDR2 ANQGSEA come from the germline V gene. The CDR3 DNA reads as TGCAGCGTTGAAGATCGCGTTCCCGGGGAGCTGTTTTTT. Residues: CSVEDRVPGELFF.

This clone has only a few counts. The V gene is TRBV3-1 (or the pseudogene TRBV3-2), the J gene TRBJ2-7; TRBD1 is a possible D gene (5 bases). CDR3 length: 16 residues. Trimming pared 1 base from V and 3 bases from J, leaving 16 bases between. Per the germline V gene, CDR1 is LGHDT and CDR2 is YNNKEL (reference sequence). CDR3 bases: TGTGCCAGCAGCCAAGTTCGTGACAGCCAGCACTACGAGCAGTACTTC. Protein product: CASSQVRDSQHYEQYF.